The rows below give T cell receptor beta chains drawn from one sample of a study of cytomegalovirus exposure and HLA in healthy donors. Generated by immunoSEQ multiplex PCR, the TCRdb table keeps only in-frame clones and is missing some. Found here are more than 95,000 clones, roughly 90% of them singletons; the top ten hold approximately 2%. Sequenced material: PBMCs. Receptors originate from a woman between 18 and 30 years old in good health and CMV-seronegative. Each CDR3 is given with its conserved first and last residue. A D gene is named only where the DNA matches it firmly.

>TRBV2|.
CASKRTGELFF
>TRBV5-1|.
CASSLGDILKGEAFF
>TRBV13|.
CASSLAGDYGYTF
>TRBV28|.
CASSRYTGYGYTF
>TRBV11-3|.
CALQAWLDEKLFF
>TRBV13|.
CASSLGQGNGYTF
>TRBV27|TRBD1
CASSPGTGEGQPQHF
>TRBV28|.
CASSFEGSDTEAFF
>TRBV4-1|TRBD2
CASSLEGLAVPEQFF
>TRBV7-9|.
CASSFSEGGGYGYTF
>TRBV9|.
CASSVGQGGYGYTF
>TRBV30|TRBD1
CAWSVGDRGSETQYF